A selection of T cell receptor beta chains follows, all from one sample in a study of cytomegalovirus exposure and HLA in healthy donors. Assay: immunoSEQ multiplex PCR; the TCRdb copy retains only in-frame clones and omits some. The repertoire consists of over 200,000 clones, with 85% to 90% occurring once and the leading ten covering about 3%. Material: PBMCs. These receptor sequences come from a woman aged 18 to 35 in good health and CMV-seronegative. Both conserved end residues are part of each CDR3. Fields, in order: J gene, D gene, V gene, clone size, CDR3 DNA, CDR3 protein. A D gene is named only where the DNA matches it firmly. The size field is filled for only some rows; it gives once, few, many or a size class.

TRBJ1-5	-	TRBV18	-	TGTGCCAGCTCACCCTCGGGAATCTATAGCAATCAGCCCCAGCATTTT	CASSPSGIYSNQPQHF
TRBJ2-1	-	TRBV7-7	once	TGTGCTAGCAGCTTAGACAGGTTGGATGAGCAGTTCTTC	CASSLDRLDEQFF
TRBJ2-1	TRBD2	TRBV5-1	-	TGCGCCAGCAGCCCCACCCTTAGCGGGAGGCTGAATGAGCAGTTCTTC	CASSPTLSGRLNEQFF
TRBJ2-2	TRBD1	TRBV7-2	-	TGTGCCAGCAGCTTAGTGCGGGACAGGGCATGGTCCGGGGAGCTGTTTTTT	CASSLVRDRAWSGELFF
TRBJ1-2	-	TRBV27	-	TGTGCCAGCAGTTTGACTCCCTTGGCGGTCTATGGCTACACCTTC	CASSLTPLAVYGYTF
TRBJ2-1	-	TRBV7-8	-	TGTGCCAGCAGCTTATCCCTTTACAATGAGCAGTTCTTC	CASSLSLYNEQFF
TRBJ2-7	-	TRBV28	-	TGTGCCAGCAGTACTAGTTCCCCTTACGAGCAGTACTTC	CASSTSSPYEQYF
TRBJ1-2	TRBD1	TRBV28	-	TGTGCCAGCAGCCGGGGACAGGAGTATGGCTACACCTTC	CASSRGQEYGYTF
TRBJ2-1	-	TRBV6-5	-	TGTGCCAGCAGGTCCATTAGCAGTGAGCAGTTCTTC	CASRSISSEQFF
TRBJ2-1	TRBD2	TRBV6-4	many	TGTGCCAGCAGTGACGAGACAGTAGCGGGGTTTCAGTTCTTC	CASSDETVAGFQFF
TRBJ2-7	TRBD1	TRBV19	-	TGTGCCAGTTCAGGGACAGCACTCGAGCAGTACTTC	CASSGTALEQYF
TRBJ2-7	TRBD1	TRBV23-1	few	TGCGCCAGCAGTCACTATGGGACAGGGTCCAACGAGCAGTACTTC	CASSHYGTGSNEQYF
TRBJ1-2	-	TRBV5-6	-	TGTGCCAGCAGCTTGTTAACAGGCAATCCCTCATATGGCTACACCTTC	CASSLLTGNPSYGYTF
TRBJ2-3	TRBD1	TRBV7-2	-	TGTGCCAGCAGCGTACGACAGGGTAGGGCAGATACGCAGTATTTT	CASSVRQGRADTQYF
TRBJ1-4	-	TRBV25-1	-	TGTGCCAGCAGCCCGACAGGCGCAACTAATGAAAAACTGTTTTTT	CASSPTGATNEKLFF
TRBJ2-2	-	TRBV9	-	TGTGCCAGCAGCCCCATCAACAGGGTTAACGGGGAGCTGTTTTTT	CASSPINRVNGELFF
TRBJ1-4	TRBD1	TRBV6-5	-	TGTGCCAGCAGTATCCGGGACAGAGAAAAACTGTTTTTT	CASSIRDREKLFF
TRBJ1-2	TRBD1	TRBV28	-	TGTGCCAGCAGTTTAACCATCGACAGGGGTAACTATGGCTACACCTTC	CASSLTIDRGNYGYTF
TRBJ2-5	-	TRBV5-4	-	TGTGCCAGCAGCTTCGGGTTCCAAGAGACCCAGTACTTC	CASSFGFQETQYF
TRBJ2-7	TRBD2	TRBV7-9	few	TGTGCCAGCAGCTCGGGAGGGACCGTGCAGCAGTACTTC	CASSSGGTVQQYF
TRBJ2-7	-	TRBV4-2	few	TGTGCCAGCAGTAACGGAGCGGATAGCTCCTACGAGCAGTACTTC	CASSNGADSSYEQYF
TRBJ1-1	-	TRBV6-5	-	TGTGCCAGCAGTTTCCGTAACATCATGAACACTGAAGCTTTCTTT	CASSFRNIMNTEAFF
TRBJ2-2	TRBD1	TRBV7-9	-	TGTGCCAGCAGCTCAACAAGTGACAGGGCCAACACCGGGGAGCTGTTTTTT	CASSSTSDRANTGELFF
TRBJ2-7	TRBD2	TRBV4-1	-	TGCGCCAGCAGCCAAGGGGTAGCGGGAGACGACGAGCAGTACTTC	CASSQGVAGDDEQYF
TRBJ2-7	TRBD2	TRBV10-3	-	TGTGCCATCAGGACTGCGGGAGAGGGTTCCTACGAGCAGTACTTC	CAIRTAGEGSYEQYF
TRBJ2-1	TRBD2	TRBV2	-	TGTGCCAGCAGCCCTCTCGGGGCGGGAGGGTCGGATGAGCAGTTCTTC	CASSPLGAGGSDEQFF